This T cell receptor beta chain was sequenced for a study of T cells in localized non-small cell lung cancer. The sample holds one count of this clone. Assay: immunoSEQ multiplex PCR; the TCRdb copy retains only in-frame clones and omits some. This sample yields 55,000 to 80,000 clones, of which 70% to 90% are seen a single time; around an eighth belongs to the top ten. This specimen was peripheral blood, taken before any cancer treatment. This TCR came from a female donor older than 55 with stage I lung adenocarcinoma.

The CDR3 here is CASSPTSTRVDTQYF. CDR3 DNA: TGTGCCAGCAGCCCTACCAGTACCCGGGTGGATACGCAGTATTTT. The chain carries TRBV9 and TRBJ2-3; D ambiguous. The germline CDR1 and CDR2 sequences are SGDLS and YYNGEE. This CDR3 region has 15 residues. V was cut by 4 bases and J by 6 bases, with 18 bases left in between.